Below are 24 T cell receptor beta chains sequenced from a single sample in a study of T cells in Graves' hyperthyroidism and ophthalmopathy. Amplified regions were TCR beta CDR3 sequences from RNA transcripts. HTBI primers were the set used in a first-round RT-PCR of the TCR CDR3. TCRdb re-derived calls from the multiplex PCR reads in MiXCR, one entry per CDR3 protein. There are about 460,000 distinct CDR3 sequences in the sample; approximately 23% occur only once, and about half lies in the top ten. Sequencing was carried out using blood. These TCRs come from an older woman with Graves' ophthalmopathy.

This clonotype was seen more than once but under ten times. The rearrangement links TRBV20-1 to TRBJ2-7; D is perhaps TRBD2 (6 bases). CDR3 length: 11 amino acids. V lost 3 bases and J lost 7, with 10 bases in between. The germline CDR1 and CDR2 sequences are DFQATT and SNEGSKA (reference sequence). DNA of the CDR3: TGCAGTGCTAGCGGGAGCTGGGAGCAGTACTTC. This translates into CSASGSWEQYF.

V is TRBV6-1 and J is TRBJ2-5, with 11 bases aligning to TRBD2. This CDR3 comprises 17 residues. With V trimmed by 5 bases and J by 0 bases, 8 bases remained unmatched. In germline, CDR1 is MNHNS, CDR2 SASEGT. CDR3 amino acids: CASSPVRLAGYQETQYF. As DNA, the CDR3 is TGTGCCAGCAGTCCCGTTCGACTAGCGGGATACCAAGAGACCCAGTACTTC.

There are a few counts of this clonotype. The chain is built from TRBV28 and TRBJ1-3; D ambiguous. The germline V gene encodes CDR1 MDHEN and CDR2 SYDVKM. Between the trimmed V and J ends, which lost 3 bases and 0 bases, there was a span of 9 bases. The CDR3 extends over 15 amino acids. CDR3 amino acids: CASSFTEHSGNTIYF. The DNA of the CDR3 is TGTGCCAGCAGTTTCACGGAACACTCTGGAAACACCATATATTTT.

The sample holds a few counts of this clonotype. The rearrangement joins TRBV9 to TRBJ1-4; unclear D gene. Germline-derived CDR1 and CDR2 are SGDLS and YYNGEE. This CDR3 is 14 amino acids long. Trimming took off 1 base at V and 3 bases at J, with 7 bases between the two ends. CDR3 loop: CASSVTPSNEKLFF. The CDR3 DNA reads as TGTGCCAGCAGCGTAACACCCTCTAATGAAAAACTGTTTTTT.

In this sample, this clonotype turned up a few times. This chain uses TRBV5-1 with TRBJ2-2; 8 nucleotides match TRBD2. This CDR3 has 16 amino acids. V shed 4 bases and J 0 bases; nucleotides not matched to a gene: 5. Germline V CDR1 and CDR2: SGHRS, YFSETQ. The CDR3: CASSTAGATNTGELFF. For the CDR3, the DNA is TGCGCCAGCAGCACAGCGGGAGCCACGAACACCGGGGAGCTGTTTTTT.

This sequence joins TRBV6-1 and TRBJ2-7; D gene unclear. V shed 5 bases and J shed 6 bases, with 11 bases lying between them. The CDR3 consists of 12 residues. Per the germline V gene, CDR1 is MNHNS and CDR2 is SASEGT. The chain's CDR3 is CASSRPGREQYF. In DNA, the CDR3 is TGTGCCAGCAGTAGACCCGGCCGCGAGCAGTACTTC.

Many counts were recorded for this clonotype. The chain combines TRBV11-2 with TRBJ2-5, with D tentatively TRBD2 (6 bases). V was trimmed by 5 bases and J by 4 bases, leaving 14 bases between them. From germline, CDR1 is SGHAT and CDR2 FQNNGV. The CDR3 has 14 residues. The chain's CDR3 is CASSHRGNRETQYF. CDR3 DNA: TGTGCCAGCAGCCACCGGGGGAATCGAGAGACCCAGTACTTC.

This sequence joins TRBV20-1 and TRBJ2-3; no definite D call. The CDR3 loop spans 10 amino acids. CDR1 is DFQATT and CDR2 is SNEGSKA in the germline V gene (reference sequence). Trimming stripped 6 bases from V and 8 bases from J, with 9 bases between. The CDR3 region is CSAYSGTQYF. The CDR3 bases are TGCAGTGCCTACTCCGGTACGCAGTATTTT.

The table lists this clonotype with many counts. CDR3 amino acids: CASSPATEAANEKLFF. As DNA, the CDR3 is TGTGCCAGCAGTCCCGCGACTGAGGCAGCTAATGAAAAACTGTTTTTT. The rearrangement joins TRBV28 to TRBJ1-4; the D is unclear. V lost 5 bases and J lost 3, with 16 bases in between. In germline, CDR1 is MDHEN, CDR2 SYDVKM. The CDR3 extends over 16 amino acids.

The chain has TRBV5-5 and TRBJ2-7; the D is unclear. The CDR3 is 15 amino acids. V shed 0 bases and J shed 2 bases, with 12 bases lying between them. The V gene's germline CDR1 is SGHKS and CDR2 YYEKEE (reference sequence). CDR3 residues: CASSLVSGSTYEQYF. The CDR3 DNA reads as TGTGCCAGCAGCTTGGTGTCAGGATCTACCTACGAGCAGTACTTC.

The genes are TRBV30 and TRBJ1-1; tentative D call: TRBD1 (6 bases). The germline V and J ends were trimmed by 3 bases and 5 bases, with 16 bases remaining between them. The CDR3 length is 14 residues. Germline V gene sequence: CDR1 GTSNPN, CDR2 SVGIG (reference sequence). The CDR3 here is CAWSVGGPGTEAFF. CDR3 nucleotides: TGTGCCTGGAGCGTAGGGGGGCCGGGAACTGAAGCTTTCTTT.

The V and J genes are TRBV7-3 and TRBJ2-2; 8 nucleotides line up with TRBD2. CDR1 is SGHTA and CDR2 is FQGTGA in the germline V gene. V trimming: 8 bases; J trimming: 6 bases; junction bases outside the gene matches: 11. The CDR3 has 15 amino acids. The DNA of the CDR3 is TGTGCCAGCTCGCCCGGAGCGGGAGCTTCCGGGGAGCTGTTTTTT. It specifies CASSPGAGASGELFF.

This clonotype was seen only a few times. The chain combines TRBV29-1 with TRBJ1-4, with D possibly TRBD1 on 5 matching bases. The CDR3 has 13 residues. V shed 4 bases and J shed 4 bases, with 10 bases lying between them. Germline assignment: CDR1 SQVTM and CDR2 ANQGSEA. CDR3 in amino acids: CSVAGGGNEKLFF. The CDR3 coding sequence is TGCAGCGTTGCCGGGGGAGGTAATGAAAAACTGTTTTTT.

This clonotype was recorded a few times. The CDR3 is CASSHASGVGDTQYF. The CDR3 DNA sequence: TGTGCCAGCAGCCATGCGTCAGGTGTAGGAGATACGCAGTATTTT. The V call is TRBV3-1, the J call TRBJ2-3, with no clear D. Germline V CDR1 and CDR2: LGHDT, YNNKEL (reference sequence). V lost 3 bases and J lost 5, with 15 bases in between. The CDR3 contains 15 residues.

The V gene is TRBV6-1, the J gene TRBJ2-2, with TRBD1 matching 8 bases. Per the germline V gene, CDR1 is MNHNS and CDR2 is SASEGT. This CDR3 contains 11 residues. The V segment lost 8 bases and the J segment 7 bases; nucleotides outside the gene matches: 0. CDR3 DNA: TGTGCCAGCGGACAGGGCGGGGAGCTGTTTTTT. Amino acid sequence: CASGQGGELFF.

CDR3 nucleotide sequence: TGTGCCAGCAGTGAGGTGCCAGGGTATGGCTACACCTTC. Protein sequence: CASSEVPGYGYTF. The chain recombines TRBV2 with TRBJ1-2; D is perhaps TRBD1 (5 bases). Trimming cost V 3 bases and J 5 bases, with 10 bases left between them. The CDR3 totals 13 residues. Germline-derived CDR1 and CDR2 are SNHLY and FYNNEI.

This clonotype was counted at least ten times. CDR3 nucleotides: TGTGCCAGCAGAGAAGGTCCACCCCTCCACTTT. This encodes CASREGPPLHF. The J gene is TRBJ1-6, the V gene TRBV7-2; no reliable D call. Germline V gene sequence: CDR1 SGHTA, CDR2 FQGNSA. The CDR3 runs to 11 residues. Deletions cut 6 bases from V and 11 bases from J, with 8 bases between.

The chain links TRBV25-1 to TRBJ1-4, with D unresolved. Per the germline V gene, CDR1 is MGHDK and CDR2 is SYGVNS. With 1 base removed from V and 3 bases from J, the gap between germline ends came to 12 bases. The CDR3 is 16 residues long. CDR3 loop: CASSELEHRPNEKLFF. In DNA, the CDR3 is TGTGCCAGCAGTGAATTGGAGCACAGACCTAATGAAAAACTGTTTTTT.

This clonotype was seen more than once but under ten times. This chain joins TRBV9 and TRBJ2-1; TRBD2 aligns across 9 bases. The CDR3 is 16 amino acids. CDR1 SGDLS and CDR2 YYNGEE come from the germline V gene. The ends lost 3 bases at V and 8 bases at J; junction bases unmatched: 12. CDR3 loop: CASSESGRKPLDEQFF. CDR3 DNA sequence: TGTGCCAGCAGCGAAAGCGGGAGGAAACCTCTGGATGAGCAGTTCTTC.

In this sample, this clonotype turned up a few times. V gene TRBV6-1 combines with J gene TRBJ1-2; 9 bases are shared with TRBD1. Germline V lookup: CDR1 MNHNS, CDR2 SASEGT. V lost 9 bases, J lost 6 bases, and 5 bases stayed unmatched. This CDR3 spans 12 amino acids. The CDR3 reads CASSRTGDGYTF. In DNA, the CDR3 is TGTGCCAGTTCGCGGACAGGGGATGGCTACACCTTC.

The chain employs TRBV7-3 and TRBJ2-7; D unresolved. The length of the CDR3 is 13 residues. Germline CDR1 is SGHTA and CDR2 is FQGTGA. The V gene lost 0 bases and the J gene lost 5 bases, with 8 bases spanning the gap. The CDR3 nucleotides are TGTGCCAGCAGCTTAACACGCCAGAACGAGCAGTACTTC. This codes for CASSLTRQNEQYF.

The chain couples TRBV28 to TRBJ1-4; possibly TRBD1 for D (5 bases). Deletions cut 6 bases from V and 3 bases from J, with 14 bases between. Germline loops: CDR1 MDHEN, CDR2 SYDVKM. The CDR3 consists of 15 residues. CDR3 nucleotides: TGTGCCAGCAGCCAAGGAGGGGCAGCTAATGAAAAACTGTTTTTT. Translated, it gives CASSQGGAANEKLFF. The complete variable domain, with remaining parts taken from reference TRBV28 and TRBJ1-4, reads DVKVTQSSRYLVKRTGEKVFLECVQDMDHENMFWYRQDPGLGLRLIYFSYDVKMKEKGDIPEGYSVSREKKERFSLILESASTNQTSMYLCASSQGGAANEKLFFGSGTQLSVL.

The chain recombines TRBV12-3 or TRBV12-4 with TRBJ2-1, with TRBD2 identical over 9 bases. With V trimmed by 4 bases and J by 7 bases, 11 bases remained unmatched. The CDR3 is 16 residues long. The CDR3 region has the DNA TGTGCCAGCAGTTCAGGGACTAGCCCCGCGGGGAATGAGCAGTTCTTC. It codes for CASSSGTSPAGNEQFF.

CDR3 region: CSARGPSSSSYNEQFF. CDR3 in DNA: TGCAGTGCTAGAGGGCCCTCCAGCAGCTCCTACAATGAGCAGTTCTTC. V usage is TRBV20-1 and J usage is TRBJ2-1; no reliable D call. Germline loops: CDR1 DFQATT, CDR2 SNEGSKA (reference sequence). The CDR3 runs to 16 residues. V was trimmed by 1 base and J by 0 bases, leaving 13 bases between them.